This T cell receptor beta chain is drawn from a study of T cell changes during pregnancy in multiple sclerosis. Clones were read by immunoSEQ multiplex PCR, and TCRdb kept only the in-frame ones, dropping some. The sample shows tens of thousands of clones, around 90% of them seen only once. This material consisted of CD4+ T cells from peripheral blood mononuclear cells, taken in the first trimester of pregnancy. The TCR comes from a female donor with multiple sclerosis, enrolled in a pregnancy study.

The CDR3 DNA follows: TGCAGCGTTGAAGTCGGGCAGGGGAGTGGCTACACCTTC. It encodes CSVEVGQGSGYTF. The rearrangement joins TRBV29-1 to TRBJ1-2; maybe TRBD1 (6 bases). This CDR3 has 13 residues. V was clipped by 1 base and J by 7 bases, with 13 bases between them. Germline assignment: CDR1 SQVTM and CDR2 ANQGSEA.